This T cell receptor beta chain appears in the sequencing data of a study of beta chain features in type 1 diabetes. Study overall: When patients were set against healthy donors, age, gender and cell yields were similar. The number of sorted cells examined across all samples was under 130,000,000. Overall study results and limits: For cells with high TCR expression, cDNA sequencing could yield over-representation. Type 1 diabetes patients had TCRB CDR3s that were shorter (moderately but significantly so) in all four CD4+ subsets. Whether TCRB rearrangement is influenced by HLA type was left unresolved in this analysis.

The isolated RNA, all of it, was reverse transcribed, so expressed TCRB transcripts were what got sequenced. The method was immunoSEQ multiplex PCR; TCRdb's version includes in-frame clones alone and lacks a portion of them. The sample holds about 300,000 clones, 13% seen once. Comments on this clone: No antigen is known for it.

The CDR3 covers 17 residues. Germline CDR1 reads SEHNR; CDR2 reads FQNEAQ (reference sequence). V was clipped by 5 bases and J by 5 bases; unmatched bases: 14. The J gene is TRBJ2-2, the V gene TRBV7-9; the match to TRBD2 covers 7 bases. The source of this sequence is a woman aged 18-29 years with type 1 diabetes. Sequenced input: naive CD4+ T cells from blood. CDR3 loop: CASSAPVRGSVTGELFF. DNA of the CDR3: TGTGCCAGCAGCGCACCCGTACGCGGGAGCGTTACCGGGGAGCTGTTTTTT. The complete variable domain, with remaining parts taken from reference TRBV7-9 and TRBJ2-2, reads DTGVSQNPRHKITKRGQNVTFRCDPISEHNRLYWYRQTLGQGPEFLTYFQNEAQLEKSRLLSDRFSAERPKGSFSTLEIQRTEQGDSAMYLCASSAPVRGSVTGELFFGEGSRLTVL.